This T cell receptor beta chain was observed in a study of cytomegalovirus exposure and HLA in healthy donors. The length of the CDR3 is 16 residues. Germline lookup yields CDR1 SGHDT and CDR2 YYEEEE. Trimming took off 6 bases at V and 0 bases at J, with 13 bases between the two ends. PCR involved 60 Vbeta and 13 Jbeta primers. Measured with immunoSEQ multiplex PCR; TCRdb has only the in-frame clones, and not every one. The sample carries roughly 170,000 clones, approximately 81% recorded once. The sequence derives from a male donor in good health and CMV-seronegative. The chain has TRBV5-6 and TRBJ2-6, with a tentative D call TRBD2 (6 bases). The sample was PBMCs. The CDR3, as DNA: TGTGCCAGCATCCTCGACGGGGGCTCTGGGGCCAACGTCCTGACTTTC. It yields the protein CASILDGGSGANVLTF. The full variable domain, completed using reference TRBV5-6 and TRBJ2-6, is DAGVTQSPTHLIKTRGQQVTLRCSPKSGHDTVSWYQQALGQGPQFIFQYYEEEERQRGNFPDRFSGHQFPNYSSELNVNALLLGDSALYLCASILDGGSGANVLTFGAGSRLTVL.